These 30 T cell receptor beta chains share one sample of origin, sequenced in a study of response to subunit inactivated influenza vaccine. TCRdb re-derived calls from the RT-PCR reads in MiXCR, one entry per CDR3 protein. The sample includes approximately 530,000 distinct CDR3 sequences, around 7.9% of them seen just once. The sequences come from PBMCs from blood, collected less than 30 months after vaccination. The source of these receptors is a man aged 50-75 years who received an inactivated influenza vaccine.

The rearrangement joins TRBV20-1 to TRBJ1-1; tentative D call: TRBD1 (5 bases). The CDR3 is 12 residues long. Germline V gives CDR1 DFQATT, CDR2 SNEGSKA (reference sequence). V lost 0 bases and J lost 9, with 11 bases in between. CDR3 bases: TGCAGTGCTAGAGAGGGGGACGGGAAAGCTTTCTTT. Translating gives CSAREGDGKAFF.

The rearrangement links TRBV9 to TRBJ2-1, with TRBD2 matching 10 bases. The CDR3 loop spans 18 amino acids. CDR1 and CDR2 (germline): SGDLS, YYNGEE. The ends lost 4 bases at V and 8 bases at J; junction bases unmatched: 18. CDR3 amino acids: CASSPRGRTSGLVDEQFF. The CDR3 coding sequence is TGTGCCAGCAGCCCGAGAGGACGGACTAGCGGTCTTGTAGATGAGCAGTTCTTC.

J is TRBJ2-5 and V is TRBV3-1; 7 positions agree with TRBD2. The J segment lost 5 bases and the V segment lost 6 bases, leaving 12 bases of the junction unmatched. The length of the CDR3 is 15 residues. Germline V CDR1 and CDR2: LGHDT, YNNKEL (reference sequence). CDR3 in DNA: TGTGCCAGCAGGCCCCTCGGGGGGTCGCGTGAGACCCAGTACTTC. Its protein product is CASRPLGGSRETQYF.

This clonotype was observed a few times. CDR3 in DNA: TGTGCCATCAGTGAGTCTGGCGGGGGTTTCTACAATGAGCAGTTCTTC. It yields the protein CAISESGGGFYNEQFF. The chain carries TRBV10-3 and TRBJ2-1, with 7 bases identical to TRBD2. The CDR3 totals 16 residues. The germline V gene has CDR1 ENHRY and CDR2 SYGVKD. J gave up 3 bases and V 0 bases, and 5 bases lay outside the gene matches.

There are a few counts of this clonotype. The chain recombines TRBV5-5 with TRBJ1-1, with D possibly TRBD1 on 5 matching bases. Trimming shortened V by 1 base and J by 13 bases, and 17 bases separated the two germline ends. Germline-derived CDR1 and CDR2 are SGHKS and YYEKEE (reference sequence). The CDR3 extends over 13 amino acids. CDR3 DNA sequence: TGTGCCAGCAGCTTGTTGGGGATGGGACGGGTTTTCTTT. It translates to CASSLLGMGRVFF.

This clonotype was counted only a few times. J is TRBJ2-3 and V is TRBV4-3; 10 positions match TRBD2. From germline, CDR1 is LGHNA and CDR2 YSLEER. This CDR3 spans 15 amino acids. The J segment lost 4 bases and the V segment lost 5 bases, leaving 6 bases of the junction unmatched. The CDR3 region has the DNA TGCGCCAGCAGCTCTAGCGGGAGCGGGGCAGATACGCAGTATTTT. This translates into CASSSSGSGADTQYF.

In this sample, this clonotype turned up a few times. V usage is TRBV11-1 and J usage is TRBJ2-1, with 9 nucleotides matching TRBD2. Germline V lookup: CDR1 SGHAT, CDR2 FQDESV (reference sequence). CDR3 size: 18 residues. The ends lost 3 bases at V and 4 bases at J; junction bases unmatched: 13. The DNA of the CDR3 is TGTGCCAGCAGCTTGGGATCTAGCGGGGCCGGTCCGTACAATGAGCAGTTCTTC. Amino acids: CASSLGSSGAGPYNEQFF.

In this sample, this clonotype turned up a few times. This sequence joins TRBV20-1 and TRBJ2-7; 7 bases are shared with TRBD1. CDR3 size: 13 residues. J lost 2 bases, V lost 4 bases, and 5 bases had no gene match. Per the germline V gene, CDR1 is DFQATT and CDR2 is SNEGSKA (reference sequence). The CDR3 sequence: CSANRGRTYEQYF. The CDR3 DNA is TGCAGTGCTAACAGGGGCCGTACCTACGAGCAGTACTTC.

This sequence joins TRBV20-1 and TRBJ2-3; 11 nucleotides agree with TRBD2. This CDR3 region has 15 residues. V was clipped by 0 bases and J by 5 bases; unmatched bases: 4. CDR1 and CDR2 from the germline V gene are DFQATT and SNEGSKA (reference sequence). The CDR3 region is CSARDLLAGEDTQYF. CDR3 in DNA: TGCAGTGCTAGAGACTTACTAGCGGGGGAAGATACGCAGTATTTT.

J is TRBJ2-7 and V is TRBV29-1; a weak D match, TRBD1 (5 bases). The germline V gene encodes CDR1 SQVTM and CDR2 ANQGSEA. The CDR3 has 15 amino acids. The V end was cut by 6 bases, the J end by 4 bases, with 22 bases between. The CDR3 nucleotides are TGCAGCGTGAGATCAACTTCAGGGAATGGGTACGAGCAGTACTTC. Its protein product is CSVRSTSGNGYEQYF.

This clonotype has a handful of counts. A single base separates this from a much larger clone, so it may be a read error. The chain recombines TRBV4-1 with TRBJ1-6; a weak D match, TRBD1 (6 bases). V lost 1 base and J 11 bases, leaving 6 bases between the germline ends. The CDR3 is 12 amino acids. Germline-derived CDR1 and CDR2 are MGHRA and YSYEKL. The CDR3 sequence: CASSQGTAPLHF. Written as DNA, the CDR3 is TGCGCCAGCAGCCAAGGGACAGCACCCCTCCACTTT.

The J gene is TRBJ2-5, the V gene TRBV4-1, with D perhaps matching TRBD2 (5 bases). The V gene's germline CDR1 is MGHRA and CDR2 YSYEKL. The CDR3 has 16 residues. V gave up 0 bases and J gave up 2 bases, with 13 bases separating them. CDR3 in DNA: TGCGCCAGCAGCCAAGATCAAGGAGCGGCGCAAGAGACCCAGTACTTC. Its translation: CASSQDQGAAQETQYF.

This clonotype was observed many times. V is TRBV5-1 and J is TRBJ1-2, with D unclear. Trimming pared 4 bases from V and 3 bases from J, leaving 10 bases between. CDR1 SGHRS and CDR2 YFSETQ come from the germline V gene. This CDR3 has 13 amino acids. The CDR3 sequence is CASSVVADYGYTF. The DNA of the CDR3 is TGCGCCAGCAGCGTTGTTGCGGACTATGGCTACACCTTC. The variable domain in full, with the rest retrieved from reference TRBV5-1 and TRBJ1-2, is KAGVTQTPRYLIKTRGQQVTLSCSPISGHRSVSWYQQTPGQGLQFLFEYFSETQRNKGNFPGRFSGRQFSNSRSEMNVSTLELGDSALYLCASSVVADYGYTFGSGTRLTVV.

The table lists this clonotype with many counts. The V call is TRBV11-2, the J call TRBJ1-1; D is ambiguous. Trimming took off 2 bases at V and 10 bases at J, with 20 bases between the two ends. CDR3 length: 15 residues. CDR1 is SGHAT, CDR2 FQNNGV, per germline. The CDR3 DNA is TGTGCCAGCAGCTTAATTTTATCGGACGAGACCGGAGCTTTCTTT. Its translation: CASSLILSDETGAFF.

This rearrangement joins TRBV4-2 to TRBJ2-1; TRBD2 matches 9 bases. Germline lookup yields CDR1 LGHNA and CDR2 YNFKEQ. This CDR3 spans 16 amino acids. V lost 0 bases and J lost 4; bases outside the gene matches: 4. CDR3 nucleotide sequence: TGTGCCAGCAGCCAAGAAGATGCGGGAGGGTACAATGAGCAGTTCTTC. This codes for CASSQEDAGGYNEQFF.

This clonotype was counted ten times or more. This chain joins TRBV7-2 and TRBJ2-1; TRBD2 agrees at 10 bases. V shed 5 bases, J shed 6 bases, and the junction held 10 bases outside the gene matches. The V gene's germline CDR1 is SGHTA and CDR2 FQGNSA. The CDR3 totals 16 residues. The chain's CDR3 is CASSPQGLARGNEQFF. The CDR3 coding sequence is TGTGCCAGCAGCCCACAGGGACTAGCGCGGGGCAATGAGCAGTTCTTC.

This clonotype has ten or more counts. The chain is built from TRBV4-3 and TRBJ2-3, with 12 bases that match TRBD2. Germline CDR1 LGHNA, CDR2 YSLEER. Trimming removed 4 bases from V and 6 bases from J; junction bases left unmatched: 5. CDR3 length equals 15 residues. CDR3 amino acids: CASSLSGTSGDTQYF. CDR3 nucleotides: TGCGCCAGCAGCCTATCCGGGACTAGCGGGGATACGCAGTATTTT.

This clonotype was detected many times. The chain recombines TRBV29-1 with TRBJ2-2; D is undetermined. V lost 3 bases and J lost 4, with 9 bases in between. The length of the CDR3 is 13 residues. Germline V gives CDR1 SQVTM, CDR2 ANQGSEA. This CDR3 reads CSVEYRSTGELFF. DNA for the CDR3: TGCAGCGTTGAGTATCGGAGCACCGGGGAGCTGTTTTTT.

This clonotype was observed a few times. The chain uses TRBV7-2 and TRBJ2-3, with D tentatively TRBD2 (6 bases). Germline V gene data show CDR1 as SGHTA and CDR2 as FQGNSA. There are 13 residues in the CDR3. The ends were cut back, 5 bases at V and 4 bases at J, with 10 bases in the middle. CDR3 sequence reads: CASSPQRADTQYF. The CDR3 bases are TGTGCCAGCAGCCCGCAGCGGGCAGATACGCAGTATTTT. Looking up the rest from reference TRBV7-2 and TRBJ2-3 gives the full variable domain: GAGVSQSPSNKVTEKGKDVELRCDPISGHTALYWYRQSLGQGLEFLIYFQGNSAPDKSGLPSDRFSAERTGGSVSTLTIQRTQQEDSAVYLCASSPQRADTQYFGPGTRLTVL.

This clonotype was seen repeatedly, ten times or more. The J gene is TRBJ1-2, the V gene TRBV7-9, with D uncertain. This CDR3 has 13 residues. Germline CDR1 and CDR2: SEHNR and FQNEAQ (reference sequence). Trimming took 0 bases from V and 6 from J, leaving 8 bases between them. The CDR3 spells CASSLAGSNGYTF. CDR3 DNA sequence: TGTGCCAGCAGCTTAGCAGGATCGAATGGCTACACCTTC.

This clonotype was found many times. The rearrangement joins TRBV7-9 to TRBJ2-3, with TRBD2 as a possible D gene (6 bases). The CDR3 spans 16 residues. Germline lookup yields CDR1 SEHNR and CDR2 FQNEAQ (reference sequence). Trimming stripped 5 bases from V and 1 base from J, with 16 bases between. DNA for the CDR3: TGTGCCAGCAGCACACAATCTAGCGAGGGCACAGATACGCAGTATTTT. It is translated as CASSTQSSEGTDTQYF.

The sample holds many counts of this clonotype. This chain links TRBV9 with TRBJ2-2, with D maybe TRBD1 (6 bases). Germline V gene lookup returns CDR1 SGDLS and CDR2 YYNGEE. Trimming stripped 4 bases from V and 0 bases from J, with 19 bases between. The CDR3 sequence is 18 residues long. CDR3 nucleotides: TGTGCCAGCAGCTCTTCCTACGGGACATTTTCGAACACCGGGGAGCTGTTTTTT. Its protein is CASSSSYGTFSNTGELFF.

This clonotype was found many times. This chain connects TRBV4-2 to TRBJ1-2, with no clear D. The CDR3 length is 13 residues. The V and J ends lost 4 bases and 8 bases respectively, with 14 bases between them. CDR1 and CDR2 (germline): LGHNA, YNFKEQ. CDR3: CASSLGRSGGYTF. The CDR3 region has the DNA TGTGCCAGCAGCCTAGGACGGTCCGGGGGCTACACCTTC.

Comments on this clonotype: This may be a read error: a much more frequent sequence differs by one nucleotide. The chain joins TRBV15 to TRBJ2-2; D ambiguous. This CDR3 comprises 16 residues. Per the germline V gene, CDR1 is LNHNV and CDR2 is YYDKDF (reference sequence). With 6 bases removed from V and 6 bases from J, the gap between germline ends came to 20 bases. The CDR3 spells CATRRNLGSVPGELFF. The CDR3 DNA reads as TGTGCCACCAGAAGAAACCTCGGCAGTGTCCCCGGGGAGCTGTTTTTT.

This clonotype occurred a few times. The chain recombines TRBV6-5 with TRBJ2-3; possibly TRBD1 for D (5 bases). Germline CDR1 MNHEY, CDR2 SVGAGI. This CDR3 contains 14 residues. Trimming left V 4 bases short and J 2 bases short, with 10 bases between. The CDR3 DNA sequence: TGTGCCAGCAGTTTCATCAGGGACACAGATACGCAGTATTTT. This encodes CASSFIRDTDTQYF.

This clonotype was seen repeatedly, ten times or more. The gene calls are TRBV20-1 and TRBJ1-2; TRBD1 aligns across 7 bases. The CDR3 runs to 15 residues. CDR1 is DFQATT and CDR2 is SNEGSKA in the germline V gene (reference sequence). V gave up 0 bases and J gave up 3 bases; unmatched junction bases: 7. The CDR3 DNA sequence: TGCAGTGCTAGAGATCGAAGGGGACAGCACTATGGCTACACCTTC. This codes for CSARDRRGQHYGYTF.

This clonotype was picked up a small number of times. The V gene is TRBV29-1, the J gene TRBJ1-2; tentative D call: TRBD1 (5 bases). CDR3 size: 13 residues. Trimming took off 4 bases at V and 3 bases at J, with 12 bases between the two ends. CDR1 and CDR2 from the germline V gene are SQVTM and ANQGSEA. DNA of the CDR3: TGCAGCGTTGTAGGAGGGGACGACTATGGCTACACCTTC. Its protein is CSVVGGDDYGYTF.

This clonotype was counted between two and nine times. The chain recombines TRBV25-1 with TRBJ2-1, with 13 bases that match TRBD2. Germline assignment: CDR1 MGHDK and CDR2 SYGVNS. With V trimmed by 1 base and J by 10 bases, 7 bases remained unmatched. This CDR3 comprises 16 residues. CDR3 residues: CASSESATSGGREQFF. CDR3 DNA sequence: TGTGCCAGCAGTGAATCGGCGACTAGCGGGGGGCGGGAGCAGTTCTTC.

This clonotype was recorded a few times. The V and J genes are TRBV20-1 and TRBJ2-5, with 8 bases identical to TRBD1. The length of the CDR3 is 14 residues. Germline V gene sequence: CDR1 DFQATT, CDR2 SNEGSKA (reference sequence). J gave up 0 bases and V 3 bases, and 3 bases lay outside the gene matches. In nucleotides, the CDR3 is TGCAGTGCTAGTACAGGGGGGTACCAAGAGACCCAGTACTTC. Protein: CSASTGGYQETQYF.

This clonotype was seen many times. V usage is TRBV5-1 and J usage is TRBJ1-6; 12 nucleotides match TRBD1. V shed 4 bases, J shed 17 bases, and the junction held 13 bases outside the gene matches. CDR1 and CDR2 (germline): SGHRS, YFSETQ. The CDR3 has 15 amino acids. The CDR3: CASSVGGTGGEFIHF. The DNA for the CDR3 is TGCGCCAGCAGCGTGGGCGGGACAGGGGGCGAATTTATCCACTTT.